These 17 T cell receptor beta chains originate from one sample sequenced in a study of OX40 agonist ivuxolimab in advanced cancers. The protocol was immunoSEQ multiplex PCR, while the TCRdb copy is restricted to in-frame clones and leaves out a portion. The sample consists of 66,000 or so clones, 85% of them appearing once. The starting material was CD4+ or CD8+ T cells sorted from blood, obtained in a trial of the OX40 agonist ivuxolimab. The receptors stem from an adult with an advanced solid tumor such as melanoma, head and neck, liver or kidney cancer.

This sequence joins TRBV6-5 and TRBJ1-1, with D hard to call. Per the germline V gene, CDR1 is MNHEY and CDR2 is SVGAGI. V gave up 0 bases and J gave up 4 bases, with 3 bases separating them. The length of the CDR3 is 12 residues. The CDR3 coding sequence is TGTGCCAGCAGTTACTCAGTCACTGAAGCTTTCTTT. It codes for CASSYSVTEAFF.

V gene TRBV23-1 combines with J gene TRBJ1-5; 7 bases align to TRBD1. TRBV23-1 is designated an ORF whose function remains uncertain. The junction had 7 bases not matched to a gene; V was cut back by 8 bases and J by 3 bases. There are 14 residues in the CDR3. For the CDR3, the DNA is TGCGCCAGCTTCCCGGGACAGATCAATCAGCCCCAGCATTTT. Its protein product is CASFPGQINQPQHF.

This chain uses TRBV6-5 with TRBJ2-2; a weak D match, TRBD2 (5 bases). The CDR3 is made up of 13 amino acids. The ends were cut back, 5 bases at V and 2 bases at J, with 6 bases in the middle. Germline V CDR1 and CDR2: MNHEY, SVGAGI. This CDR3 is CASSDYNTGELFF. The CDR3 nucleotides read TGTGCCAGCAGTGACTATAACACCGGGGAGCTGTTTTTT.

J is TRBJ1-1 and V is TRBV30; no reliable D call. Germline lookup yields CDR1 GTSNPN and CDR2 SVGIG (reference sequence). Between the trimmed V and J ends, which lost 1 base and 14 bases, there was a span of 14 bases. The CDR3 spans 11 residues. CDR3: CAWSADSGGFF. The CDR3 DNA sequence: TGTGCCTGGAGTGCGGATTCTGGTGGCTTCTTT.

The V and J genes are TRBV5-4 and TRBJ1-2; TRBD1 might be the D (6 bases). V lost 0 bases, J lost 8 bases, and 11 bases lay in between. There are 13 residues in the CDR3. The V gene's germline CDR1 is SGHNT and CDR2 YYREEE (reference sequence). The CDR3 sequence: CASSLAGVGGYTF. CDR3 coding DNA: TGTGCCAGCAGCTTGGCAGGGGTGGGCGGCTACACCTTC. The full variable domain, in which reference TRBV5-4 and TRBJ1-2 provide the parts outside the CDR3, is ETGVTQSPTHLIKTRGQQVTLRCSSQSGHNTVSWYQQALGQGPQFIFQYYREEENGRGNFPPRFSGLQFPNYSSELNVNALELDDSALYLCASSLAGVGGYTFGSGTRLTVV.

Of note for this clone: The sample carries other DNA sequences with the same CDR3. The rearrangement uses TRBV18 and TRBJ1-1; 7 positions agree with TRBD1. Germline V gene lookup returns CDR1 KGHSH and CDR2 LQKENI. The V and J ends lost 1 base and 3 bases, in that order; junction bases with no gene match: 2. The CDR3 totals 14 residues. The CDR3 coding sequence is TGTGCCAGCTCACCACGACAGGGTGACACTGAAGCTTTCTTT. Translated: CASSPRQGDTEAFF.

The CDR3 loop is CASSHRGQGGETEAFF. CDR3 nucleotide sequence: TGTGCCAGCAGCCATAGGGGACAGGGCGGAGAAACTGAAGCTTTCTTT. The chain uses TRBV7-3 and TRBJ1-1; 9 positions agree with TRBD1. With V trimmed by 5 bases and J by 5 bases, 12 bases remained unmatched. Germline assignment: CDR1 SGHTA and CDR2 FQGTGA. The CDR3 sequence is 16 residues long.

This clone came up once. The chain couples TRBV4-1 to TRBJ2-7; TRBD2 agrees at 14 bases. There are 21 residues in the CDR3. From germline, CDR1 is MGHRA and CDR2 YSYEKL. With 3 bases clipped from V and 3 bases from J, the junction kept 19 bases outside the gene matches. Here the CDR3 DNA reads TGCGCCAGCAGCCAGCTCCCCCCCCCGGGACTAGCGGGAGTAAGGGACTACGAGCAGTACTTC. Its protein product is CASSQLPPPGLAGVRDYEQYF.

Points on this clone: At the DNA level, this CDR3 is encoded by other sequences in the same sample as well. The rearrangement joins TRBV6-6 to TRBJ1-1; D remains unclear. This CDR3 comprises 16 residues. V was shortened by 4 bases and J by 4 bases, with 19 bases between the two germline ends. Germline V lookup: CDR1 MNHNY, CDR2 SVGAGI (reference sequence). The CDR3 DNA reads as TGTGCCAGCAGTTGGGGAGTCGAGGTGAGGAGCACTGAAGCTTTCTTT. It yields the protein CASSWGVEVRSTEAFF.

This chain links TRBV7-9 with TRBJ2-2; TRBD1 aligns across 9 bases. This CDR3 contains 15 residues. Trimming took 5 bases from V and 5 from J; bases not matched to a gene: 6. Germline V gene lookup returns CDR1 SEHNR and CDR2 FQNEAQ (reference sequence). The CDR3 here is CASSRPGTGTGELFF. CDR3 coding DNA: TGTGCCAGCAGCCGTCCCGGGACAGGGACCGGGGAGCTGTTTTTT.

The table lists this clone with many counts. The chain carries TRBV14 and TRBJ1-2, with 7 bases fitting TRBD1. CDR1 and CDR2 (germline): SGHDN, FVKESK. The CDR3 runs 13 residues. The V gene end was trimmed by 2 bases and the J gene end by 5 bases; junction bases not matched to a gene: 2. The CDR3 DNA reads as TGTGCCAGCAGCCAAAACAGGGGTTATGGCTACACCTTC. It yields the protein CASSQNRGYGYTF.

This chain links TRBV5-1 with TRBJ1-2; no definite D call. Germline loops: CDR1 SGHRS, CDR2 YFSETQ. This CDR3 has 13 amino acids. V gave up 0 bases and J gave up 7 bases, with 10 bases separating them. CDR3 in amino acids: CASSLGTELGYTF. For the CDR3, the DNA is TGCGCCAGCAGCTTGGGGACCGAGCTTGGCTACACCTTC.

The CDR3 nucleotides are TGTGCCTGGAGTGTAATGACTTTTCAAGAGACCCAGTACTTC. Protein sequence: CAWSVMTFQETQYF. The V call is TRBV30, the J call TRBJ2-5; no definite D call. The V gene's germline CDR1 is GTSNPN and CDR2 SVGIG (reference sequence). Trimming removed 0 bases from V and 2 bases from J, with 10 bases in between. This CDR3 contains 14 residues.

V gene TRBV7-9 combines with J gene TRBJ2-2; 8 bases are a match to TRBD2. V trimming: 10 bases; J trimming: 3 bases; junction bases outside the gene matches: 13. The CDR3 is 16 residues long. Per germline, CDR1 SEHNR and CDR2 FQNEAQ (reference sequence). The CDR3 sequence is CAILIAAGEHTGELFF. The DNA of the CDR3 is TGTGCCATCCTTATTGCAGCGGGAGAGCACACCGGGGAGCTGTTTTTT.

The chain couples TRBV19 to TRBJ2-2, with 9 bases fitting TRBD2. CDR1 and CDR2 from the germline V gene are LNHDA and SQIVND (reference sequence). After removal of 5 bases from V and 2 bases from J, the junction contained 21 bases not matched to a gene. The CDR3 is 21 residues long. CDR3: CASSPRGLAVAGAHNTGELFF. The CDR3 DNA reads TGTGCCAGTAGTCCCCGGGGGCTCGCGGTAGCGGGAGCTCATAACACCGGGGAGCTGTTTTTT.

This chain joins TRBV7-9 and TRBJ1-3; D gene unclear. Germline V CDR1 and CDR2: SEHNR, FQNEAQ (reference sequence). Trimming removed 8 bases at V and 1 base at J, with 12 bases between. CDR3 length: 14 residues. Written as DNA, the CDR3 is TGTGCCAGCGGCAGGCCCTTATCTGGAAACACCATATATTTT. It codes for CASGRPLSGNTIYF.

This clone was recorded a few times. The rearrangement uses TRBV18 and TRBJ2-5; 7 bases match TRBD2. The CDR3 is made up of 16 amino acids. V trimming: 0 bases; J trimming: 3 bases; junction bases outside the gene matches: 7. Germline lookup yields CDR1 KGHSH and CDR2 LQKENI. The chain's CDR3 is CASSPPLAGPEETQYF. The CDR3 nucleotides are TGTGCCAGCTCACCACCGTTAGCGGGCCCCGAAGAGACCCAGTACTTC. Together with reference TRBV18 and TRBJ2-5, the CDR3 gives the full variable domain: NAGVMQNPRHLVRRRGQEARLRCSPMKGHSHVYWYRQLPEEGLKFMVYLQKENIIDESGMPKERFSAEFPKEGPSILRIQQVVRGDSAAYFCASSPPLAGPEETQYFGPGTRLLVL.